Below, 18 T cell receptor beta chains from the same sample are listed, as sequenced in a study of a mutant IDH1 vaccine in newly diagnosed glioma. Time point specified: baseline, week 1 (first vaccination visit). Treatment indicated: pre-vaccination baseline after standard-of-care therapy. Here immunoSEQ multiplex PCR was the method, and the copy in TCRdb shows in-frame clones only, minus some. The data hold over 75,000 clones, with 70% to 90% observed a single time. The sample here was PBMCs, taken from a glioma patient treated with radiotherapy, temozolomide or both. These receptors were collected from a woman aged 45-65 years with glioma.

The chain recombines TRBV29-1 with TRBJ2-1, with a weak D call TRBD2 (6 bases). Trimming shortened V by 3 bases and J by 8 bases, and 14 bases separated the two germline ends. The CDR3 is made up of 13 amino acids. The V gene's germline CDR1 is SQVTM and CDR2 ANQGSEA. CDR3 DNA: TGCAGCGTTGACGGAACTAGCAGCGATGAGCAGTTCTTC. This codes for CSVDGTSSDEQFF.

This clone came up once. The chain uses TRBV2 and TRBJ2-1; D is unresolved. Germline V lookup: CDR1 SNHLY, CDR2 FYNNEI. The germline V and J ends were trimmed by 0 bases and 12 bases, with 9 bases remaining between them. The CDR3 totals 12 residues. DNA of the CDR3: TGTGCCAGCAGTGAAGCGCGGAATAGGCAGTTCTTC. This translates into CASSEARNRQFF.

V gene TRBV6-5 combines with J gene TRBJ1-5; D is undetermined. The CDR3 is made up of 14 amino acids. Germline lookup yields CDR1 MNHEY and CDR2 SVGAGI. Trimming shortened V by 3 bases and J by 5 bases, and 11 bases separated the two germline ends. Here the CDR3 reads CASSYGGGDQPQHF. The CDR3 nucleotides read TGTGCCAGCAGTTATGGTGGTGGGGATCAGCCCCAGCATTTT.

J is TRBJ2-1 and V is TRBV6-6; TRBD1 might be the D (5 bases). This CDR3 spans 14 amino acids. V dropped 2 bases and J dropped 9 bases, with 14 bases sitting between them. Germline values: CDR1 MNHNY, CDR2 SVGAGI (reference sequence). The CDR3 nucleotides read TGTGCCAGCAGTTACACGCCCACAGGCCCTGAGCAGTTCTTC. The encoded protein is CASSYTPTGPEQFF.

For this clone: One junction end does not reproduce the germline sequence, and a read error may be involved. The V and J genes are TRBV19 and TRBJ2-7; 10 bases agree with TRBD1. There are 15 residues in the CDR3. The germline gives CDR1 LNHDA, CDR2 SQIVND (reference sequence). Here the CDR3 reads CASNGAGQGSYEQYF. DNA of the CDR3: TGCGCCAGCAATGGGGCGGGACAGGGGTCCTACGAGCAGTACTTC.

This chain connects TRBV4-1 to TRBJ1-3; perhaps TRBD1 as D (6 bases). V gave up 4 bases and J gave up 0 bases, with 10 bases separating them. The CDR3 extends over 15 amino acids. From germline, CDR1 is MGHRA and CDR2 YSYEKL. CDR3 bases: TGCGCCAGCAGCCCCTGGACAGACTCTGGAAACACCATATATTTT. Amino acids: CASSPWTDSGNTIYF.

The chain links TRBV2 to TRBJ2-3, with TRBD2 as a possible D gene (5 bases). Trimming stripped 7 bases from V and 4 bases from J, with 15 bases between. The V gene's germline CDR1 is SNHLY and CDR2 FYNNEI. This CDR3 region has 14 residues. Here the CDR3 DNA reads TGTGCCAGCACTCAAGGAACTAGTGCAGATACGCAGTATTTT. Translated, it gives CASTQGTSADTQYF.

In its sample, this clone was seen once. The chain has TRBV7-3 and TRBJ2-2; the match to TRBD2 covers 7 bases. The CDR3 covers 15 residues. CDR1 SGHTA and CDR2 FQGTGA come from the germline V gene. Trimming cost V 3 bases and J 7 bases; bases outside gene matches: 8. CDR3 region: CASSLGVSSGGELFF. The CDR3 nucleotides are TGTGCCAGCAGCTTGGGGGTGTCTAGCGGCGGGGAGCTGTTTTTT.

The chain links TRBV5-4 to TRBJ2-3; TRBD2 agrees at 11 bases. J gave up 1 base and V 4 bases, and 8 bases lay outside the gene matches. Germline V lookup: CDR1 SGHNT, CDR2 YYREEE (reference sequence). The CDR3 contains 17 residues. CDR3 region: CASSTRTSGSGTDTQYF. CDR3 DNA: TGTGCCAGCAGCACTAGGACTAGCGGGTCTGGCACAGATACGCAGTATTTT.

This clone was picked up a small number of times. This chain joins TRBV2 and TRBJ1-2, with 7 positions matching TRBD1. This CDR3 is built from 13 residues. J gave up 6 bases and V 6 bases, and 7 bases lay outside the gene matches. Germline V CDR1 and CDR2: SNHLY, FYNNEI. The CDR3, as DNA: TGTGCCAGCAGAGCACAGGGGCTCGATGGCTACACCTTC. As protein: CASRAQGLDGYTF.

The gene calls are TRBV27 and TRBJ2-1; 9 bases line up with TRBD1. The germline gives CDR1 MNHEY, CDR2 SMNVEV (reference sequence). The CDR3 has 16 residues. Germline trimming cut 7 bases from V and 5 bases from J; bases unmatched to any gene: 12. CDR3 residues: CASNPRDRVKNNEQFF. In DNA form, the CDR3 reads TGTGCCAGCAATCCAAGGGACAGGGTGAAGAACAATGAGCAGTTCTTC.

DNA of the CDR3: TGTGCCAGCAGCGCAGCCAGCGGCACTGAAGCTTTCTTT. It translates to CASSAASGTEAFF. This chain uses TRBV7-3 with TRBJ1-1; D gene unclear. The CDR3 covers 13 residues. Deletions cut 5 bases from V and 4 bases from J, with 11 bases between. In germline, CDR1 is SGHTA, CDR2 FQGTGA. Using reference TRBV7-3 and TRBJ1-1 for the parts outside the CDR3, the full variable domain is GAGVSQTPSNKVTEKGKYVELRCDPISGHTALYWYRQSLGQGPEFLIYFQGTGAADDSGLPNDRFFAVRPEGSVSTLKIQRTERGDSAVYLCASSAASGTEAFFGQGTRLTVV.

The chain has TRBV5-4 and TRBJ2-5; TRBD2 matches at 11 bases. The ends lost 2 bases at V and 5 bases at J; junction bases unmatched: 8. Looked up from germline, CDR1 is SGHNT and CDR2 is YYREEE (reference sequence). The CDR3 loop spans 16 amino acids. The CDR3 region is CASSFPLAGGRETQYF. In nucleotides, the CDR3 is TGTGCCAGCAGCTTCCCGTTAGCGGGAGGGCGGGAGACCCAGTACTTC.

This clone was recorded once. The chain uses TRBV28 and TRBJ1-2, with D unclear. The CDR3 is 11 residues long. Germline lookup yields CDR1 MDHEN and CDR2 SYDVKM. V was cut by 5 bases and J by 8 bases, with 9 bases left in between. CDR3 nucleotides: TGTGCCAGCAGTGACTTGACGGGCTACACCTTC. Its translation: CASSDLTGYTF.

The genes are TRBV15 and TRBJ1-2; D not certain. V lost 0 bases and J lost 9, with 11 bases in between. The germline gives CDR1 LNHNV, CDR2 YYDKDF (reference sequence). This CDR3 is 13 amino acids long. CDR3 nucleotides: TGTGCCACCAGCAGAGAGGCCAGCGGGAGCTACACCTTC. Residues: CATSREASGSYTF.

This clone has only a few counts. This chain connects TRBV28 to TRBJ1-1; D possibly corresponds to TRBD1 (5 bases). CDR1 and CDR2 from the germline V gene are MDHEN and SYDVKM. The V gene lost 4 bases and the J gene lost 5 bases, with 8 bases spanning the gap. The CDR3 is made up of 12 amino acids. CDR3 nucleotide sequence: TGTGCCAGCAGTTGGGGGGGTACTGAAGCTTTCTTT. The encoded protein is CASSWGGTEAFF.

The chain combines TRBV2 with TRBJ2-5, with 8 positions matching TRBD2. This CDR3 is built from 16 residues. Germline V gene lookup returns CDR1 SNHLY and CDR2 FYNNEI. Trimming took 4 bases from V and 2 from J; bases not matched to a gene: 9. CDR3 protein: CASSALTSGKQETQYF. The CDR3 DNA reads TGTGCCAGCAGTGCTCTTACTAGCGGCAAGCAAGAGACCCAGTACTTC.

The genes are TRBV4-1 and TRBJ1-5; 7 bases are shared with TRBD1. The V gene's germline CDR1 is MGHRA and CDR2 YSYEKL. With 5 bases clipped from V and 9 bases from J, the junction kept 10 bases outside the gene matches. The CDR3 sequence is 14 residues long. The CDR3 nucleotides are TGCGCCAGCAGCAAGGACAGGCCGGGTGGGCCCCAGCATTTT. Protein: CASSKDRPGGPQHF.